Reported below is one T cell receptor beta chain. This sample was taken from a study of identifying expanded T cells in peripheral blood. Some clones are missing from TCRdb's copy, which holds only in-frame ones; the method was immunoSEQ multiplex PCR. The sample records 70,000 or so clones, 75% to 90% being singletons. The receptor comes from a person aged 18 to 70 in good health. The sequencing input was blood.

The CDR3 DNA reads as TGTGCCAGCAGCGCCGGGGGGGCCTACACAGATACGCAGTATTTT. Translating gives CASSAGGAYTDTQYF. The chain carries TRBV9 and TRBJ2-3; TRBD2 matches at 8 bases. Trimming took 3 bases from V and 2 from J; bases not matched to a gene: 5. Germline V gives CDR1 SGDLS, CDR2 YYNGEE. There are 15 residues in the CDR3. The entire variable domain, with the rest obtained from reference TRBV9 and TRBJ2-3, is as follows: DSGVTQTPKHLITATGQRVTLRCSPRSGDLSVYWYQQSLDQGLQFLIQYYNGEERAKGNILERFSAQQFPDLHSELNLSSLELGDSALYFCASSAGGAYTDTQYFGPGTRLTVL.